This T cell receptor beta chain appears in the sequencing data of a study of T-cell memory formation after mild COVID-19. Study at large: Clusters were largely donor specific.

Points from the study as a whole: Detection of some responders pre-infection suggested pre-existing cross-reactive memory T cells participated.

TCRdb reprocessed the 5' RACE reads via MiXCR and lists one record per CDR3 protein. Among 250,000 to 300,000 distinct CDR3 sequences listed, 15% to 20% were seen once. On this clonotype itself: Its antigen remains unidentified.

Sequences were obtained from PBMCs or a T cell subset sorted from them (not recorded which). The sequence derives from a man between 18 and 35 years old who had mild COVID-19 (a few samples of this study predate the infection). Cell type and time point are not known.

The CDR3 is CASSKNPSGGRGEQFF. The DNA for the CDR3 is TGTGCCAGCAGCAAAAACCCTAGCGGGGGCCGGGGTGAGCAGTTCTTC. The genes are TRBV7-8 and TRBJ2-1; 10 bases agree with TRBD2. Germline CDR1 and CDR2: SGHVS and FQNEAQ. The CDR3 runs 16 residues. V shed 5 bases, J shed 9 bases, and the junction held 13 bases outside the gene matches. The complete variable domain, with remaining parts taken from reference TRBV7-8 and TRBJ2-1, reads GAGVSQSPRYKVAKRGQDVALRCDPISGHVSLFWYQQALGQGPEFLTYFQNEAQLDKSGLPSDRFFAERPEGSVSTLKIQRTQQEDSAVYLCASSKNPSGGRGEQFFGPGTRLTVL.